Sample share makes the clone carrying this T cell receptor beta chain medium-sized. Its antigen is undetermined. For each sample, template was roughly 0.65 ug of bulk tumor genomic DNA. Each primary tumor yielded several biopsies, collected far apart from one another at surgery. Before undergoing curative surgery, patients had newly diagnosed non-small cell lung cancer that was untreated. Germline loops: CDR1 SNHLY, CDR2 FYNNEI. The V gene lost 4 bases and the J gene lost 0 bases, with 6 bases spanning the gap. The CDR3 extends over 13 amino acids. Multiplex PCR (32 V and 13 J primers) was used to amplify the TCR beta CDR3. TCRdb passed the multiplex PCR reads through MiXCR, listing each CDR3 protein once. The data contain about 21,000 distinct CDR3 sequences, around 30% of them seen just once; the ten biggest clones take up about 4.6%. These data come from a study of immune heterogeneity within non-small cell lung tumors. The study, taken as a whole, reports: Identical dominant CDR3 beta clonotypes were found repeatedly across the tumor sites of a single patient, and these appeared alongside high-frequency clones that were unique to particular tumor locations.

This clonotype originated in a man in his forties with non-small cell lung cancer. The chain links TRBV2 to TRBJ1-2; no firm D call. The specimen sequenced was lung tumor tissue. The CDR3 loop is CASSGVPNYGYTF. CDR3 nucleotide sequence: TGTGCCAGCAGTGGGGTACCTAACTATGGCTACACCTTC.